The 9 T cell receptor beta chains listed next were all sequenced from one sample in a study of control samples from healthy donors and cancer patients. Here immunoSEQ multiplex PCR was the method, and the copy in TCRdb shows in-frame clones only, minus some. The sample contains some 150,000 clones, about 90% of which appear only once. The sequencing sample was made of blood. Every receptor here comes from a man between 18 and 29 years old in good health.

V and J are TRBV7-2 and TRBJ1-2; D uncertain. Per germline, CDR1 SGHTA and CDR2 FQGNSA. Deletions cut 5 bases from V and 5 bases from J, with 12 bases between. The CDR3 contains 13 residues. The CDR3 coding sequence is TGTGCCAGCAGCCCCGGGATCGCTTATGGCTACACCTTC. Translated: CASSPGIAYGYTF. The complete variable domain, with remaining parts taken from reference TRBV7-2 and TRBJ1-2, reads GAGVSQSPSNKVTEKGKDVELRCDPISGHTALYWYRQSLGQGLEFLIYFQGNSAPDKSGLPSDRFSAERTGGSVSTLTIQRTQQEDSAVYLCASSPGIAYGYTFGSGTRLTVV.

With respect to this clone: Other nucleotide sequences in the sample specify the same CDR3. The chain joins TRBV2 to TRBJ2-1, with TRBD1 matching 7 bases. The length of the CDR3 is 14 residues. Losses at the gene ends were 5 bases for V and 0 bases for J; bases not matched to a gene: 1. Germline loops: CDR1 SNHLY, CDR2 FYNNEI. CDR3 nucleotide sequence: TGTGCCAGCAGTCCAGGGGGCTCCTACAATGAGCAGTTCTTC. This gives the protein CASSPGGSYNEQFF. Supplemented by reference TRBV2 and TRBJ2-1, the full variable domain reads EPEVTQTPSHQVTQMGQEVILRCVPISNHLYFYWYRQILGQKVEFLVSFYNNEISEKSEIFDDQFSVERPDGSNFTLKIRSTKLEDSAMYFCASSPGGSYNEQFFGPGTRLTVL.

This clone is a singleton in its sample. The chain has TRBV6-2 or TRBV6-3 and TRBJ1-2; the match to TRBD1 covers 11 bases. The CDR3 runs 16 residues. The V gene's germline CDR1 is MNHEY and CDR2 SVGEGT. V lost 6 bases, J lost 3 bases, and 9 bases stayed unmatched. In nucleotides, the CDR3 is TGTGCCAGCAGCCCAAGCCCGGGACAGGGGGACTATGGCTACACCTTC. This gives the protein CASSPSPGQGDYGYTF.

V is TRBV4-2 and J is TRBJ2-2; the match to TRBD1 covers 7 bases. Looked up from germline, CDR1 is LGHNA and CDR2 is YNFKEQ. The V segment lost 4 bases and the J segment 1 base; nucleotides outside the gene matches: 15. This CDR3 is 19 amino acids long. CDR3 residues: CASSPHRYGTAMNTGELFF. The CDR3 nucleotides are TGTGCCAGCAGCCCCCACCGGTACGGGACAGCTATGAACACCGGGGAGCTGTTTTTT.

The V call is TRBV11-2, the J call TRBJ1-2, with D maybe TRBD1 (5 bases). The CDR3 has 14 residues. Germline V gene sequence: CDR1 SGHAT, CDR2 FQNNGV. The ends were cut back, 0 bases at V and 4 bases at J, with 9 bases in the middle. The CDR3 region has the DNA TGTGCCAGCAGCTTAGATTCGACAGTCTATGGCTACACCTTC. It translates to CASSLDSTVYGYTF.

The V and J genes are TRBV2 and TRBJ2-1; 7 positions match TRBD1. Trimming at V came to 4 bases and at J to 5 bases, leaving 8 bases not matched to a gene. The CDR3 covers 15 residues. Germline loops: CDR1 SNHLY, CDR2 FYNNEI. For the CDR3, the DNA is TGTGCCAGCAGTGGGGGCCGGGACAGAAACAATGAGCAGTTCTTC. It encodes CASSGGRDRNNEQFF.

This clone was recorded once. The chain joins TRBV5-1 to TRBJ1-1; 11 nucleotides line up with TRBD1. CDR3 length: 15 amino acids. The V gene end was trimmed by 4 bases and the J gene end by 4 bases; junction bases not matched to a gene: 6. The germline gives CDR1 SGHRS, CDR2 YFSETQ. CDR3 residues: CASSTTGTGGTEAFF. CDR3 bases: TGCGCCAGCAGCACCACCGGGACAGGGGGCACTGAAGCTTTCTTT.

The V call is TRBV4-1, the J call TRBJ1-4; the D gene is possibly TRBD1 (6 bases). CDR3 length: 17 residues. With 0 bases removed from V and 5 bases from J, the gap between germline ends came to 16 bases. CDR1 and CDR2 (germline): MGHRA, YSYEKL. The DNA for the CDR3 is TGCGCCAGCAGCCAAGAAGGGCTTTTTACAGGGAATGAAAAACTGTTTTTT. It specifies CASSQEGLFTGNEKLFF.

Written as DNA, the CDR3 is TGCAGCGTTGAAAAGACAGCAAGCAATCAGCCCCAGCATTTT. Its protein product is CSVEKTASNQPQHF. The chain combines TRBV29-1 with TRBJ1-5; a possible D gene is TRBD1 (5 bases). This CDR3 has 14 amino acids. V lost 2 bases to trimming and J lost 1 base, with 9 bases between them. The germline V gene has CDR1 SQVTM and CDR2 ANQGSEA.